This is a list of T cell receptor beta chains from one sample in a study of shared clonotypes between healthy human individuals. Repertoires were generated with immunoSEQ multiplex PCR, while TCRdb's copy carries only in-frame clones and drops some. The sample holds 550,000 to 850,000 clones; around 70% are singletons and the top ten take less than 2%. Sequenced: memory CD4+ T cells sorted from blood. The origin of the receptors is a woman aged 25-40 years in good health. Each CDR3 is given with its conserved first and last residue. The D gene is left open where the match is weak. Clone size is given for some rows only: seen once, a few or many times, or a class if the clone is expanded.

TRBJ1-4 NA TRBD1 TRBV28 CASSTRQGFGEKLFF TGTGCCAGCAGTACCAGACAGGGGTTCGGTGAAAAACTGTTTTTT
TRBJ2-7 NA NA TRBV18 CASSRESGEQYF TGTGCCAGCTCACGGGAGAGTGGCGAGCAGTACTTC
TRBJ2-3 NA TRBD2 TRBV28 CASAPSGSTDTQYF TGTGCCAGCGCCCCTAGCGGAAGCACAGATACGCAGTATTTT
TRBJ2-1 few TRBD2 TRBV28 CASRPGLAPNEQFF TGTGCCAGCCGCCCGGGACTAGCGCCTAATGAGCAGTTCTTC
TRBJ1-5 NA NA TRBV25-1 CASSATDSNQPQHF TGTGCCAGCAGTGCGACGGATAGCAATCAGCCCCAGCATTTT
TRBJ2-7 NA TRBD1 TRBV28 CASSRTSGTGAYEQYF TGTGCCAGCAGCAGAACCTCCGGGACAGGGGCCTACGAGCAGTACTTC
TRBJ2-1 NA NA TRBV19 CASGTDYNEQFF TGTGCCAGTGGGACTGACTACAATGAGCAGTTCTTC
TRBJ2-7 NA TRBD2 TRBV20-1 CSTGRVYEQYF TGCAGTACCGGGAGGGTCTACGAGCAGTACTTC
TRBJ1-1 NA NA TRBV10-2 CASTLGNTEAFF TGCGCCAGCACCCTCGGAAACACTGAAGCTTTCTTT
TRBJ2-7 once TRBD2 TRBV7-9 CASSHDREISGRTHEQYF TGTGCCAGCAGCCATGACAGGGAGATAAGCGGGAGGACCCACGAGCAGTACTTC
TRBJ2-1 NA TRBD2 TRBV7-9 CASSLGLAGTVYNEQFF TGTGCCAGCAGCTTAGGACTAGCGGGGACCGTCTACAATGAGCAGTTCTTC
TRBJ2-7 NA TRBD2 TRBV28 CASSPARGYEQYF TGTGCCAGCAGCCCCGCGCGGGGGTACGAGCAGTACTTC
TRBJ1-2 few NA TRBV30 CAWSAGSDRGYTF TGTGCCTGGAGTGCCGGGAGCGATAGGGGCTACACCTTC
TRBJ1-5 NA NA TRBV21-1 CASSPRDSPNSNQPQHF TGTGCCAGCAGCCCCCGGGACAGCCCGAATAGCAATCAGCCCCAGCATTTT
TRBJ2-7 few TRBD1 TRBV5-1 CASSFRRTGEYEQYF TGCGCCAGCAGCTTTCGACGGACAGGGGAGTACGAGCAGTACTTC
TRBJ2-2 NA NA TRBV5-1 CASSLDGNTGELFF TGCGCCAGCAGCTTGGACGGGAACACCGGGGAGCTGTTTTTT
TRBJ2-3 NA TRBD2 TRBV4-1 CASSQETRTSGRLGTDTQYF TGCGCCAGCAGCCAAGAAACTCGGACTAGCGGGAGGCTGGGCACAGATACGCAGTATTTT
TRBJ2-7 few NA TRBV2 CASSEGASYSYEQYF TGTGCCAGCAGTGAAGGGGCGTCCTACTCCTACGAGCAGTACTTC
TRBJ1-2 NA NA TRBV7-8 CASSLTGESYGYTF TGTGCCAGCAGCTTAACAGGAGAATCCTATGGCTACACCTTC
TRBJ2-1 NA NA TRBV30 CASSLGNSYNEQFF TGTGCCTCCTCCCTTGGGAACTCCTACAATGAGCAGTTCTTC
TRBJ2-1 many NA TRBV28 CASSQHHYTGSFYNEQFF TGTGCCAGCAGCCAGCACCACTATACCGGGAGCTTCTACAATGAGCAGTTCTTC
TRBJ2-7 NA TRBD1 TRBV5-1 CASSPAPGGGYEQYF TGCGCCAGCAGCCCTGCTCCAGGGGGCGGTTACGAGCAGTACTTC
TRBJ1-1 NA NA TRBV7-9 CASSSRGDTEAFF TGTGCCAGCAGCTCTCGGGGTGACACTGAAGCTTTCTTT
TRBJ2-1 NA NA TRBV5-4 CASSAMDYPQFF TGTGCCAGCAGCGCGATGGACTACCCGCAGTTCTTC
TRBJ1-3 few NA TRBV28 CASSLLPSSGNTIYF TGTGCCAGCAGTTTACTACCCAGCTCTGGAAACACCATATATTTT
TRBJ2-1 once NA TRBV5-1 CASSLATTNNEQFF TGCGCCAGCAGCTTGGCGACTACGAACAATGAGCAGTTCTTC
TRBJ2-2 NA TRBD2 TRBV25-1 CASSEWGLATGELFF TGTGCCAGCAGTGAATGGGGACTAGCGACCGGGGAGCTGTTTTTT
TRBJ2-7 NA NA TRBV18 CASSHSGTTRNYEQYF TGTGCCAGCTCACACTCCGGAACAACCAGGAACTACGAGCAGTACTTC
TRBJ2-5 NA NA TRBV7-8 CASLKRGDRQETQYF TGTGCCAGCCTTAAGAGGGGTGACAGGCAAGAGACCCAGTACTTC
TRBJ2-2 NA NA TRBV7-9 CASSSLAGWELFF TGTGCCAGCAGCTCACTAGCAGGTTGGGAGCTGTTTTTT
TRBJ1-2 NA NA TRBV7-8 CASSSGDYGYTF TGTGCCAGCAGCTCAGGGGACTATGGCTACACCTTC